This T cell receptor beta chain was profiled in a study of low-dose radiotherapy and immunotherapy resistance in tumors. Study details: Patients of Cohort 1 had 0.5 Gy fractions every 2 weeks, which summed to 6.5 Gy.

The time point here: before trial treatment. Donors received nivolumab, ipilimumab, aspirin, low-dose cyclophosphamide and low-dose radiotherapy. Eligibility was restricted to patients presenting with advanced solid tumors that lacked tumor-infiltrating lymphocytes. The germline V and J ends were trimmed by 1 base and 5 bases, with 6 bases remaining between them. Per the germline V gene, CDR1 is SQVTM and CDR2 is ANQGSEA. The CDR3 runs 11 residues. Alpha- and beta-chain coverage of first-strand cDNA came from TRAV- and TRBV-specific primers. TCR amplification ran 20 PCR cycles using constant-region and V-primer adapter primers. TCRdb reprocessed the reads with MiXCR, giving one entry per CDR3 protein. The data contain 80,000 to 90,000 distinct CDR3 sequences, 15% to 20% of them singletons. This clonotype was recorded at least ten times.

The TCR comes from a male donor with prostate cancer. The sample consisted of PBMCs, taken before treatment. The chain is built from TRBV29-1 and TRBJ2-7, with D possibly TRBD2 on 6 matching bases. CDR3 sequence (DNA): TGCAGCGTTGAAGGGGGGGACGAGCAGTACTTC. Translating it yields CSVEGGDEQYF.